What follows are 26 T cell receptor beta chains derived from one specimen sequenced in a study of spatial heterogeneity in lung cancer. Whole-study findings and limits: Tumoral mutation counts were tracked by counts of expanded intratumoral alpha and beta TCRs.

These receptors have no identified antigens. Indicated time point: sample taken at primary tumor resection. TCRdb passed the 5' RACE reads through MiXCR, listing each CDR3 protein once. The sample contains about 7,400 distinct CDR3 sequences, 13% to 15% of which appear only once. Specimen: lung tumor tissue, collected at surgery. The receptors here all came from a female donor with early-stage non-small cell lung cancer.

This clonotype was recorded many times. Because the library targeted alpha chains, this beta chain is an off-target read whose size means little. The rearrangement joins TRBV12-3 or TRBV12-4 to TRBJ2-1; D is ambiguous. Trimming left V 2 bases short and J 6 bases short, with 11 bases between. CDR3 length: 14 amino acids. The chain's CDR3 is CASSLLWGGNEQFF. Written as DNA, the CDR3 is TGTGCCAGCAGTTTACTCTGGGGTGGCAATGAGCAGTTCTTC.

The sample holds many counts of this clonotype. Since it is a stray read in a library aimed at alpha chains, this beta chain has a size that is not meaningful. The chain links TRBV6-5 to TRBJ2-7; D is undetermined. Germline V lookup: CDR1 MNHEY, CDR2 SVGAGI. The ends were cut back, 5 bases at V and 5 bases at J, with 13 bases in the middle. CDR3 length: 13 residues. CDR3 residues: CASSTRWMDEQYF. CDR3 in DNA: TGTGCCAGCAGTACCCGATGGATGGACGAGCAGTACTTC.

This clonotype was counted at least ten times. This beta chain came through as a stray read in a library set up for alpha chains, and its size says little. V gene TRBV29-1 combines with J gene TRBJ1-1; D might be TRBD1 (5 bases). CDR1 and CDR2 from the germline V gene are SQVTM and ANQGSEA. CDR3 length: 13 amino acids. Trimming pared 4 bases from V and 5 bases from J, leaving 14 bases between. The DNA for the CDR3 is TGCAGCGTTGTTTCCAGGGTTATTACTGAAGCTTTCTTT. Protein: CSVVSRVITEAFF.

This clonotype was detected many times. Since the library was made to target alpha chains, this beta chain is a stray read and its abundance is not meaningful. The chain employs TRBV11-2 and TRBJ2-3; 12 bases fit TRBD2. Per germline, CDR1 SGHAT and CDR2 FQNNGV. V was pared by 2 bases and J by 8 bases, with 8 bases of the junction left unmatched. The CDR3 sequence is 16 residues long. The CDR3, as DNA: TGTGCCAGCAGCTTACTAGCGGGGGGGCCGGGTGGTACGCAGTATTTT. Its translation is CASSLLAGGPGGTQYF.

This clonotype was detected ten times or more. One end of the junction is discordant with germline, which a read error may explain. This beta chain came through as a stray read in a library set up for alpha chains, and its size says little. This rearrangement joins TRBV7-6 to TRBJ2-1; a weak D match, TRBD1 (6 bases). The CDR3 sequence is 16 residues long. The germline CDR1 and CDR2 sequences are SGHVS and FNYEAQ. The CDR3 DNA sequence: TGTGCCAGCAGCTTAGGTCATCAGGGGATGTACAGTGAGCAGTTCTTC. Residues: CASSLGHQGMYSEQFF.

This clonotype has at least ten counts. This beta chain slipped into a library made for alpha chains as a stray read, so its size is not meaningful. This chain connects TRBV7-2 to TRBJ2-5, with D unresolved. This CDR3 spans 14 amino acids. CDR1 and CDR2 (germline): SGHTA, FQGNSA. The V gene lost 5 bases and the J gene lost 5 bases, with 15 bases spanning the gap. Here the CDR3 DNA reads TGTGCCAGCAGCCCTCCCCCCGGCTTGGAGACCCAGTACTTC. Translated: CASSPPPGLETQYF.

This clonotype was counted many times. This beta chain represents an off-target read in a library built for alpha chains; its size is of limited meaning. V usage is TRBV7-8 and J usage is TRBJ2-5, with D maybe TRBD2 (7 bases). With 5 bases removed from V and 4 bases from J, the gap between germline ends came to 20 bases. CDR3 size: 16 residues. Germline-derived CDR1 and CDR2 are SGHVS and FQNEAQ. The DNA for the CDR3 is TGTGCCAGCAGCCCCTTTGGGGGGGCCCGGGGAGAGACCCAGTACTTC. Amino acid sequence: CASSPFGGARGETQYF. Filled out from reference TRBV7-8 and TRBJ2-5, the complete variable domain reads GAGVSQSPRYKVAKRGQDVALRCDPISGHVSLFWYQQALGQGPEFLTYFQNEAQLDKSGLPSDRFFAERPEGSVSTLKIQRTQQEDSAVYLCASSPFGGARGETQYFGPGTRLLVL.

The table lists this clonotype with many counts. This beta chain lies outside the target of a library built for alpha chains; its clone size means little. The chain is built from TRBV10-1 and TRBJ1-4; the D is unclear. V was clipped by 8 bases and J by 10 bases, with 14 bases between them. CDR3 size: 12 residues. Germline CDR1 and CDR2: WNHNN and SYGVQD (reference sequence). The CDR3 nucleotides read TGCGCCAGCGGGCAGGACGAAGGAAAACTGTTTTTT. The encoded protein is CASGQDEGKLFF.

This clonotype has a count of ten or more. This beta chain slipped into a library made for alpha chains as a stray read, so its size is not meaningful. The chain employs TRBV20-1 and TRBJ2-5; D unclear. Germline values: CDR1 DFQATT, CDR2 SNEGSKA (reference sequence). CDR3 length: 11 amino acids. Deletions cut 4 bases from V and 4 bases from J, with 7 bases between. In nucleotides, the CDR3 is TGCAGTGCTATTAGGCCAGAGACCCAGTACTTC. It is translated as CSAIRPETQYF.

The sample holds many counts of this clonotype. Within a library made for alpha chains, this beta chain is off target, and its count is uninformative. The chain links TRBV9 to TRBJ1-3, with D unclear. Germline CDR1 is SGDLS and CDR2 is YYNGEE. Trimming took 1 base from V and 8 from J, leaving 13 bases between them. This CDR3 has 14 residues. CDR3 region: CASSVSTFGDTIYF. CDR3 nucleotide sequence: TGTGCCAGCAGCGTATCCACCTTCGGGGACACCATATATTTT.

This clonotype is medium-sized in the sample. In a library made to pick up alpha chains, this beta chain is a stray read with a size that means little. The chain is built from TRBV10-3 and TRBJ2-5; D possibly corresponds to TRBD2 (5 bases). Germline assignment: CDR1 ENHRY and CDR2 SYGVKD. This CDR3 is 12 amino acids long. Trimming took off 8 bases at V and 5 bases at J, with 12 bases between the two ends. CDR3 residues: CAISGFEETQYF. The CDR3 nucleotides read TGTGCCATCTCGGGGTTTGAGGAGACCCAGTACTTC.

By its share, this clonotype is medium-sized. At one end, the junction sequence differs from germline, possibly due to a read error. Within a library made for alpha chains, this beta chain is off target, and its count is uninformative. The chain links TRBV29-1 to TRBJ2-3; D may be TRBD1 (6 bases). This CDR3 contains 14 residues. Germline CDR1 and CDR2: SQVTM and ANQGSEA. DNA for the CDR3: TGCAGCGTCTTCCGGGACATGAGCACGGATACGCAGTATTTT. It encodes CSVFRDMSTDTQYF.

This clonotype was seen at least ten times. This beta chain turned up in a library designed for alpha chains; as an off-target read, its abundance says little. The chain couples TRBV20-1 to TRBJ2-2; no reliable D call. V was shortened by 3 bases and J by 3 bases, with 5 bases between the two germline ends. This CDR3 contains 12 residues. In germline, CDR1 is DFQATT, CDR2 SNEGSKA (reference sequence). The CDR3 bases are TGCAGTGCTAGGATGGACACCGGGGAGCTGTTTTTT. This codes for CSARMDTGELFF.

By its share, this clonotype is medium-sized. This beta chain came through as a stray read in a library set up for alpha chains, and its size says little. This chain joins TRBV29-1 and TRBJ2-1, with 8 bases fitting TRBD1. V lost 6 bases to trimming and J lost 7 bases; unmatched junction nucleotides: 5. Germline CDR1 SQVTM, CDR2 ANQGSEA. This CDR3 contains 12 residues. In DNA form, the CDR3 reads TGCAGCGTCGGACAGGGTGCGAATGAGCAGTTCTTC. Its translation: CSVGQGANEQFF.

By its share, this clonotype is medium-sized. This beta chain is a stray read from a library made for alpha chains; its abundance is not meaningful. The rearrangement links TRBV5-4 to TRBJ2-1; 7 nucleotides line up with TRBD2. The junction had 7 bases not matched to a gene; V was cut back by 4 bases and J by 3 bases. The CDR3 is 15 residues long. Germline-derived CDR1 and CDR2 are SGHNT and YYREEE (reference sequence). The CDR3 bases are TGTGCCAGCAGCCCGACTGGCGGGGGCTACAATGAGCAGTTCTTC. Protein sequence: CASSPTGGGYNEQFF. The full variable domain, its missing parts supplied by reference TRBV5-4 and TRBJ2-1, is ETGVTQSPTHLIKTRGQQVTLRCSSQSGHNTVSWYQQALGQGPQFIFQYYREEENGRGNFPPRFSGLQFPNYSSELNVNALELDDSALYLCASSPTGGGYNEQFFGPGTRLTVL.

In this sample, this clonotype turned up many times. This beta chain turned up in a library designed for alpha chains; as an off-target read, its abundance says little. The genes are TRBV20-1 and TRBJ2-7, with D perhaps assigned TRBD1 or TRBD2 (6 bases each). Germline CDR1 and CDR2: DFQATT and SNEGSKA (reference sequence). V shed 1 base and J shed 4 bases, with 14 bases lying between them. The CDR3 covers 14 residues. The CDR3 nucleotides read TGCAGTGCTAGAGGGGGGGCAGGCTTATACGAGCAGTACTTC. This codes for CSARGGAGLYEQYF.

Sample share makes this clonotype medium-sized (0.01 to 0.1%). A library made for alpha chains picked up this beta chain off target, so its size means little. The chain couples TRBV20-1 to TRBJ1-5, with D possibly being TRBD1 (5 bases). V lost 3 bases and J 2 bases, leaving 11 bases between the germline ends. Looked up from germline, CDR1 is DFQATT and CDR2 is SNEGSKA (reference sequence). The CDR3 contains 14 residues. CDR3 in amino acids: CSARGLRGNQPQHF. The CDR3 DNA reads as TGCAGTGCTAGGGGGCTAAGGGGCAATCAGCCCCAGCATTTT.

Turning to this clonotype: This beta chain lies outside the target of a library built for alpha chains; its clone size means little. The V gene is TRBV7-2, the J gene TRBJ2-1; 7 bases match TRBD2. The CDR3 has 14 amino acids. CDR1 is SGHTA, CDR2 FQGNSA, per germline. The V segment lost 1 base and the J segment 7 bases; nucleotides outside the gene matches: 4. This CDR3 reads CASSLGGRTNEQFF. Written as DNA, the CDR3 is TGTGCCAGCAGCTTAGGCGGGAGAACGAATGAGCAGTTCTTC.

This clonotype was observed many times. Since the library was made to target alpha chains, this beta chain is a stray read and its abundance is not meaningful. J is TRBJ2-7 and V is TRBV5-1, with 14 bases aligning to TRBD2. J gave up 4 bases and V 3 bases, and 3 bases lay outside the gene matches. CDR3 length equals 15 residues. CDR1 and CDR2 (germline): SGHRS, YFSETQ. Here the CDR3 reads CASSSRTSGGYEQYF. CDR3 nucleotides: TGCGCCAGCAGCTCCAGGACTAGCGGGGGGTACGAGCAGTACTTC.

Sample share makes this clonotype medium-sized. This beta chain came through as a stray read in a library set up for alpha chains, and its size says little. V and J are TRBV11-2 and TRBJ2-2; D uncertain. The germline V gene encodes CDR1 SGHAT and CDR2 FQNNGV. The CDR3 is 14 residues long. V lost 1 base, J lost 11 bases, and 14 bases lay in between. The CDR3 sequence is CASSLGPFEVELFF. CDR3 sequence (DNA): TGTGCCAGCAGCTTAGGACCCTTTGAGGTAGAGCTGTTTTTT.

By share, this clonotype counts as medium-sized (0.01 to 0.1%). This beta chain came through as a stray read in a library set up for alpha chains, and its size says little. The chain uses TRBV5-1 and TRBJ2-1; TRBD2 agrees at 7 bases. Germline CDR1 SGHRS, CDR2 YFSETQ. The junction had 15 bases not matched to a gene; V was cut back by 5 bases and J by 10 bases. This CDR3 is 15 amino acids long. CDR3 sequence reads: CASRGEAGRVAEQFF. CDR3 coding DNA: TGCGCCAGCAGAGGGGAAGCGGGACGGGTAGCGGAGCAGTTCTTC.

This clonotype was picked up many times. This beta chain appears as a stray read in a library generated for alpha chains; its size is not informative. The V gene is TRBV7-8, the J gene TRBJ2-1; D call uncertain. Germline V lookup: CDR1 SGHVS, CDR2 FQNEAQ. CDR3 size: 11 residues. The germline V and J ends were trimmed by 3 bases and 5 bases, with 2 bases remaining between them. The CDR3 nucleotides are TGTGCCAGCAGCTTTAACAATGAGCAGTTCTTC. Protein product: CASSFNNEQFF.

This clonotype showed up many times. A library made for alpha chains picked up this beta chain off target, so its size means little. The J gene is TRBJ2-2, the V gene TRBV20-1, with D tentatively TRBD1 or TRBD2 (5 bases each). V was pared by 3 bases and J by 1 base, with 6 bases between. Germline CDR1 DFQATT, CDR2 SNEGSKA (reference sequence). The CDR3 has 13 residues. The CDR3 DNA follows: TGCAGTGCTAGGGGGGTGAACACCGGGGAGCTGTTTTTT. It translates to CSARGVNTGELFF.

About this clonotype itself: The size of this beta chain means little, since it is a stray read in a library made for alpha chains. The chain is built from TRBV9 and TRBJ2-2; D is ambiguous. The CDR3 is 11 residues long. Germline V lookup: CDR1 SGDLS, CDR2 YYNGEE. V was clipped by 4 bases and J by 9 bases, with 7 bases between them. Here the CDR3 reads CASSRSRELFF. DNA of the CDR3: TGTGCCAGCAGCCGTTCCAGGGAGCTGTTTTTT.

Within the sample, this clonotype is medium-sized. This beta chain is off target for a library built for alpha chains, so its abundance means little. The chain couples TRBV18 to TRBJ1-4; no clear D. Deletions cut 8 bases from V and 0 bases from J, with 7 bases between. The CDR3 covers 13 residues. Germline V lookup: CDR1 KGHSH, CDR2 LQKENI. As DNA, the CDR3 is TGTGCCAGCAGAGACGCAACTAATGAAAAACTGTTTTTT. Translation gives CASRDATNEKLFF.

This clonotype was seen only a few times. Little can be read into the size of this beta chain, an off-target read in a library designed for alpha chains. CDR3 in DNA: TGTGCCAGCAGCTTAAGGCGGGGGCGGAGCACAGATACGCAGTATTTT. Its translation: CASSLRRGRSTDTQYF. This chain connects TRBV7-7 to TRBJ2-3; maybe TRBD2 (7 bases). Looked up from germline, CDR1 is SSHAT and CDR2 is FNYEAQ (reference sequence). V was cut by 2 bases and J by 0 bases, with 12 bases left in between. This CDR3 has 16 amino acids.